This TCR beta chain was captured in a study of chronic HIV infection and antiretroviral therapy. The V gene end was trimmed by 4 bases and the J gene end by 8 bases; junction bases not matched to a gene: 4. Germline CDR1 reads SNHLY; CDR2 reads FYNNEI. There are 12 residues in the CDR3. TCRdb ran MiXCR on the 5' RACE reads and lists one entry per CDR3 protein. The sample holds under 55,000 distinct CDR3 sequences; roughly 19% are singletons and the top ten take around 2.8%. The J gene is TRBJ1-1, the V gene TRBV2, with 7 nucleotides matching TRBD1. The specimen was peripheral blood. The sequence was obtained from an adult who had HIV and had not received antiretroviral therapy, or was an uninfected healthy control (not recorded which). The CDR3 DNA reads as TGTGCCAGCAGTGGACAGGGATCCGAAGCTTTCTTT. Translated: CASSGQGSEAFF.